This passage covers 25 T cell receptor beta chains from one sample sequenced in a study of blood T cell repertoires in COVID-19 (dated by TCRdb to 2020 to 2022). The method was the immunoSEQ multiplex PCR assay. Not all clones reach the TCRdb copy of this immuneACCESS table, which keeps in-frame sequences only. Checked studies attribute under half of the gap to unresolved V genes and leave the rest unexplained. This sample lists approximately 350,000 clones; less than 90% were detected once. The ten biggest clones cover around 3% of the sample. Input material: PBMCs or T cells enriched from blood (not recorded which). These receptors were collected from a woman younger than 45 who had recovered from COVID-19.

The gene calls are TRBV19 and TRBJ2-6; perhaps TRBD2 as D (7 bases). CDR1 is LNHDA and CDR2 is SQIVND in the germline V gene (reference sequence). The V end was cut by 5 bases, the J end by 1 base, with 18 bases between. The CDR3 covers 18 residues. The CDR3 spells CASSAAGAAFSGANVLTF. The CDR3 bases are TGTGCCAGTAGTGCCGCGGGGGCGGCGTTTTCTGGGGCCAACGTCCTGACTTTC.

V and J are TRBV6-5 and TRBJ2-7; D is possibly TRBD1 (6 bases). This CDR3 contains 13 residues. Deletions cut 3 bases from V and 7 bases from J, with 13 bases between. CDR1 is MNHEY and CDR2 is SVGAGI in the germline V gene. CDR3 bases: TGTGCCAGCAGTTATTTACAGGGTGGAGAGCAGTACTTC. Its translation is CASSYLQGGEQYF.

The chain uses TRBV7-3 and TRBJ1-1; TRBD1 agrees at 9 bases. Germline CDR1 is SGHTA and CDR2 is FQGTGA. J gave up 0 bases and V 3 bases, and 5 bases lay outside the gene matches. This CDR3 has 16 residues. Written as DNA, the CDR3 is TGTGCCAGCAGCTTTGGGGACAGGGCCCTGAACACTGAAGCTTTCTTT. This gives the protein CASSFGDRALNTEAFF.

The CDR3 region has the DNA TGTGCCAGCAGCTTAGATAGCGGGAGCGGGTACGAGCAGTACTTC. This sequence encodes CASSLDSGSGYEQYF. The chain couples TRBV5-4 to TRBJ2-7; 9 positions match TRBD2. The CDR3 is made up of 15 amino acids. Germline lookup yields CDR1 SGHNT and CDR2 YYREEE (reference sequence). V lost 2 bases, J lost 4 bases, and 7 bases stayed unmatched.

For the CDR3, the DNA is TGTGCCAGCAGCTTGCTGGCGGACGCGGTTCGGGGTAATGAGCAGTTCTTC. Protein product: CASSLLADAVRGNEQFF. The chain combines TRBV5-5 with TRBJ2-1; weak D call: TRBD2 (5 bases). Trimming stripped 1 base from V and 7 bases from J, with 21 bases between. Germline V CDR1 and CDR2: SGHKS, YYEKEE (reference sequence). The CDR3 has 17 residues. The complete variable domain, with remaining parts taken from reference TRBV5-5 and TRBJ2-1, reads DAGVTQSPTHLIKTRGQQVTLRCSPISGHKSVSWYQQVLGQGPQFIFQYYEKEERGRGNFPDRFSARQFPNYSSELNVNALLLGDSALYLCASSLLADAVRGNEQFFGPGTRLTVL.

V usage is TRBV5-6 and J usage is TRBJ2-7, with D unclear. Germline V gene lookup returns CDR1 SGHDT and CDR2 YYEEEE. V gave up 4 bases and J gave up 6 bases, with 14 bases separating them. This CDR3 spans 13 amino acids. The DNA of the CDR3 is TGTGCCAGCAGCGAACTGCAGGAAGCCGAGCAGTACTTC. Its translation: CASSELQEAEQYF.

The rearrangement uses TRBV18 and TRBJ2-1; no clear D gene. CDR3 length equals 17 residues. Trimming stripped 6 bases from V and 0 bases from J, with 18 bases between. Germline V gives CDR1 KGHSH, CDR2 LQKENI. CDR3 DNA: TGTGCCAGCTCGCAGAGTCTAGTTGGGTCCTCCTACAATGAGCAGTTCTTC. Protein sequence: CASSQSLVGSSYNEQFF.

With respect to this clone: At one end, the junction sequence differs from germline, possibly due to a read error. The chain couples TRBV9 to TRBJ2-1, with 9 bases matching TRBD2. CDR1 is SGDLS and CDR2 is YYNGEE in the germline V gene. This CDR3 comprises 16 residues. CDR3 sequence reads: CASSALSGGSHNEQFF. In DNA form, the CDR3 reads TGTGCCAGCAGCGCCCTTAGCGGGGGCTCCCACAATGAGCAGTTCTTC.

The V call is TRBV4-1, the J call TRBJ2-1; 10 nucleotides line up with TRBD1. CDR1 and CDR2 from the germline V gene are MGHRA and YSYEKL. This CDR3 region has 18 residues. J was trimmed by 4 bases and V by 1 base; bases with no gene match: 10. The DNA of the CDR3 is TGCGCCAGCAGCCAAGTAAGTCTCGGGACAGGGGAGTACAATGAGCAGTTCTTC. Translation gives CASSQVSLGTGEYNEQFF.

This chain's CDR3 is CASSLGGMRRSYEQYF. The CDR3 nucleotides are TGTGCCAGCAGCTTAGGCGGGATGCGTCGTTCCTACGAGCAGTACTTC. The rearrangement joins TRBV7-2 to TRBJ2-7; D perhaps matches TRBD2 (6 bases). The CDR3 has 16 amino acids. Between the trimmed V and J ends, which lost 1 base and 1 base, there was a span of 14 bases. Germline V CDR1 and CDR2: SGHTA, FQGNSA.

The chain is built from TRBV5-1 and TRBJ1-2; D is possibly TRBD1 (5 bases). The CDR3 contains 15 residues. Germline-derived CDR1 and CDR2 are SGHRS and YFSETQ. V was trimmed by 0 bases and J by 0 bases, leaving 9 bases between them. The chain's CDR3 is CASSLGTDTNYGYTF. The CDR3 nucleotides are TGCGCCAGCAGCTTGGGGACGGACACTAACTATGGCTACACCTTC.

The chain recombines TRBV28 with TRBJ2-3, with 9 bases aligning to TRBD1. Trimming removed 7 bases from V and 6 bases from J; junction bases left unmatched: 14. This CDR3 contains 16 residues. Germline loops: CDR1 MDHEN, CDR2 SYDVKM. The CDR3 region is CASNSMGTGRGDTQYF. In nucleotides, the CDR3 is TGTGCCAGCAATTCGATGGGGACAGGGAGAGGGGATACGCAGTATTTT.

Details on this clone: The same CDR3 arises from other DNA sequences in this sample as well. This chain uses TRBV12-3 or TRBV12-4 with TRBJ1-2; TRBD1 agrees at 8 bases. The CDR3 sequence is 13 residues long. After removal of 6 bases from V and 6 bases from J, the junction contained 6 bases not matched to a gene. The CDR3 reads CASSLTGGDGYTF. The DNA of the CDR3 is TGTGCCAGCAGCCTCACAGGGGGGGATGGCTACACCTTC.

The J gene is TRBJ2-1, the V gene TRBV3-1 (or the pseudogene TRBV3-2); maybe TRBD2 (6 bases). Germline CDR1 and CDR2: LGHDT and YNNKEL (reference sequence). The CDR3 spans 17 residues. Trimming cost V 1 base and J 8 bases, with 21 bases left between them. CDR3 region: CASSQVSPAGLGDEQFF. The CDR3 DNA is TGTGCCAGCAGCCAAGTTTCCCCAGCGGGCTTGGGTGATGAGCAGTTCTTC.

This clone occurred once. The chain recombines TRBV5-6 with TRBJ1-4, with D possibly TRBD1 on 6 matching bases. This CDR3 region has 14 residues. Trimming took 4 bases from V and 8 from J, leaving 15 bases between them. Per germline, CDR1 SGHDT and CDR2 YYEEEE. CDR3 in DNA: TGTGCCAGCAGCCCGGACAGCCTACGGGAAAAACTGTTTTTT. Protein sequence: CASSPDSLREKLFF.

The chain uses TRBV6-5 and TRBJ2-5, with D possibly TRBD2 on 6 matching bases. Trimming shortened V by 6 bases and J by 5 bases, and 19 bases separated the two germline ends. The CDR3 covers 15 residues. Germline values: CDR1 MNHEY, CDR2 SVGAGI. The chain's CDR3 is CASRGASRGKETQYF. The CDR3 nucleotides are TGTGCCAGCAGAGGAGCCAGCCGCGGGAAGGAGACCCAGTACTTC.

The chain employs TRBV3-1 (or the pseudogene TRBV3-2) and TRBJ1-6; no definite D call. This CDR3 region has 12 residues. The V and J ends lost 2 bases and 16 bases respectively, with 12 bases between them. Germline CDR1 is LGHDT and CDR2 is YNNKEL (reference sequence). CDR3 region: CASSQSLDLLHF. CDR3 DNA sequence: TGTGCCAGCAGCCAATCCCTGGACTTACTCCACTTT.

J is TRBJ2-1 and V is TRBV7-9; 10 bases agree with TRBD2. The CDR3 has 16 residues. The germline gives CDR1 SEHNR, CDR2 FQNEAQ (reference sequence). The V gene end was trimmed by 9 bases and the J gene end by 6 bases; junction bases not matched to a gene: 14. CDR3 coding DNA: TGTGCCAGTTTAGAGGGGTGGCTAGCGGGAGTCAATGAGCAGTTCTTC. Encoded protein: CASLEGWLAGVNEQFF.

This sequence joins TRBV9 and TRBJ2-5, with 7 bases fitting TRBD1. V lost 0 bases and J lost 2; bases outside the gene matches: 1. The CDR3 runs 14 residues. Germline CDR1 and CDR2: SGDLS and YYNGEE. CDR3 sequence (DNA): TGTGCCAGCAGCGTAGTGGGACAGCAAGAGACCCAGTACTTC. Its protein is CASSVVGQQETQYF.

The CDR3 region is CASNGRPSYEQYF. CDR3 nucleotides: TGTGCCAGCAATGGGCGCCCCTCCTACGAGCAGTACTTC. The rearrangement joins TRBV2 to TRBJ2-7; unclear D gene. This CDR3 is 13 amino acids long. V was clipped by 7 bases and J by 0 bases, with 10 bases between them. Germline V gene data show CDR1 as SNHLY and CDR2 as FYNNEI. The entire variable domain, with the rest obtained from reference TRBV2 and TRBJ2-7, is as follows: EPEVTQTPSHQVTQMGQEVILRCVPISNHLYFYWYRQILGQKVEFLVSFYNNEISEKSEIFDDQFSVERPDGSNFTLKIRSTKLEDSAMYFCASNGRPSYEQYFGPGTRLTVT.

With regard to this clone: Other DNA sequences from this sample encode an identical CDR3 as well. J is TRBJ1-5 and V is TRBV7-9, with D possibly TRBD1 on 5 matching bases. The CDR3 extends over 14 amino acids. Trimming took off 1 base at V and 7 bases at J, with 11 bases between the two ends. Germline V gene data show CDR1 as SEHNR and CDR2 as FQNEAQ (reference sequence). CDR3 DNA sequence: TGTGCCAGCAGCTTAGGCCAGGGTGGACAGCCCCAGCATTTT. This codes for CASSLGQGGQPQHF.

This chain links TRBV19 with TRBJ1-1; D gene ambiguous. The CDR3 is 14 amino acids. The germline V gene encodes CDR1 LNHDA and CDR2 SQIVND (reference sequence). Deletions cut 3 bases from V and 4 bases from J, with 12 bases between. CDR3 nucleotide sequence: TGTGCCAGTAGTATTGGAACCGGGAGCACTGAAGCTTTCTTT. Translated, it gives CASSIGTGSTEAFF.

This chain uses TRBV19 with TRBJ1-5, with TRBD1 identical over 7 bases. The CDR3 contains 16 residues. The junction had 9 bases not matched to a gene; V was cut back by 5 bases and J by 2 bases. CDR1 and CDR2 (germline): LNHDA, SQIVND (reference sequence). This CDR3 is CASSGGQIRGNQPQHF. The CDR3 DNA sequence: TGTGCCAGTAGTGGGGGACAGATCAGAGGCAATCAGCCCCAGCATTTT.

This clone was observed a few times. The CDR3 loop reads CASSFGAYEQYF. Here the CDR3 DNA reads TGTGCCAGCAGTTTCGGGGCCTACGAGCAGTACTTC. The chain is built from TRBV12-3 or TRBV12-4 and TRBJ2-7; possibly TRBD2 for D (5 bases). There are 12 residues in the CDR3. Trimming left V 3 bases short and J 2 bases short, with 5 bases between.

The chain uses TRBV5-1 and TRBJ2-2, with 10 bases that match TRBD1. Germline values: CDR1 SGHRS, CDR2 YFSETQ. V trimming: 0 bases; J trimming: 5 bases; junction bases outside the gene matches: 10. The CDR3 spans 18 residues. The chain's CDR3 is CASSLVSGQGLRTGELFF. The CDR3 region has the DNA TGCGCCAGCAGCTTGGTTTCGGGACAGGGGTTGAGGACCGGGGAGCTGTTTTTT.